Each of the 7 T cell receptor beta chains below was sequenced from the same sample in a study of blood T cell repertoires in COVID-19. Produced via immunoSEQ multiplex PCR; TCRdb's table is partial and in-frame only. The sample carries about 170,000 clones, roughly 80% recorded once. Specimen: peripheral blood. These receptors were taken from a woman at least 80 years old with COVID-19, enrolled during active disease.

CDR3: CASSIGGYEGAQHF. The CDR3 DNA follows: TGTGCCAGTAGTATTGGGGGATATGAGGGGGCCCAGCATTTT. This chain uses TRBV19 with TRBJ1-5; D is perhaps TRBD1 (6 bases). The V end lost 3 bases, the J end lost 11 bases, and 17 bases lay between the germline ends. CDR3 size: 14 residues. Germline CDR1 reads LNHDA; CDR2 reads SQIVND (reference sequence). The full variable domain, its missing parts supplied by reference TRBV19 and TRBJ1-5, is DGGITQSPKYLFRKEGQNVTLSCEQNLNHDAMYWYRQDPGQGLRLIYYSQIVNDFQKGDIAEGYSVSREKKESFPLTVTSAQKNPTAFYLCASSIGGYEGAQHFGDGTRLSIL.

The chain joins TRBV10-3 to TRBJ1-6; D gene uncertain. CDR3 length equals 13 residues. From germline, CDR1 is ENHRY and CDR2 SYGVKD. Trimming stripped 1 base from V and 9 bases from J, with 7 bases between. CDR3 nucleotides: TGTGCCATCAGTGAGTTGGGCCCTTCACCCCTCCACTTT. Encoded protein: CAISELGPSPLHF.

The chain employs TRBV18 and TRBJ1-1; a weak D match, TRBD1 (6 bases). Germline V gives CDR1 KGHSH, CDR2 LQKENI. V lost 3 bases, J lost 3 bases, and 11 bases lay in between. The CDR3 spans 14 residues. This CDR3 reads CASSPRGGDTEAFF. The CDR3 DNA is TGTGCCAGCTCACCCAGGGGAGGGGACACTGAAGCTTTCTTT. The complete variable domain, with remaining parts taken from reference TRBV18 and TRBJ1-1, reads NAGVMQNPRHLVRRRGQEARLRCSPMKGHSHVYWYRQLPEEGLKFMVYLQKENIIDESGMPKERFSAEFPKEGPSILRIQQVVRGDSAAYFCASSPRGGDTEAFFGQGTRLTVV.

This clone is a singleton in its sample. This CDR3 is CATSPGGSTEAFF. DNA for the CDR3: TGTGCCACCAGTCCTGGGGGGAGCACTGAAGCTTTCTTT. V is TRBV24-1 and J is TRBJ1-1, with D perhaps matching TRBD1 (5 bases). The V and J ends lost 6 bases and 4 bases respectively, with 11 bases between them. The CDR3 loop spans 13 amino acids. CDR1 is KGHDR and CDR2 is SFDVKD in the germline V gene.

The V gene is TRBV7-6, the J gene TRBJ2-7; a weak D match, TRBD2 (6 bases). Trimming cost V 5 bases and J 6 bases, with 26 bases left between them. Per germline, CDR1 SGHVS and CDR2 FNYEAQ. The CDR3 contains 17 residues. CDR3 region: CASSANSLAARRSEQYF. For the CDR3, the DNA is TGTGCCAGCAGCGCTAACAGCTTAGCGGCCCGACGGTCCGAGCAGTACTTC.

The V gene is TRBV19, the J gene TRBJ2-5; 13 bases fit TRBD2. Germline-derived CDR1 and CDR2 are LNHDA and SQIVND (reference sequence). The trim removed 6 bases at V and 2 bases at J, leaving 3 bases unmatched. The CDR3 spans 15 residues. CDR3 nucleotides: TGTGCCAGTAGCCTGGGACTAGCGGGACAAGAGACCCAGTACTTC. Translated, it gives CASSLGLAGQETQYF.

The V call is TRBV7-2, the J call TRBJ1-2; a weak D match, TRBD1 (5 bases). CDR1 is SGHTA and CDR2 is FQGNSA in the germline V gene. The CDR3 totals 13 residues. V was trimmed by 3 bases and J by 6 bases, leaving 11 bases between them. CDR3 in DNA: TGTGCCAGCAGCTTGTTCAGGGCGGATGGCTACACCTTC. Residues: CASSLFRADGYTF.